This is a list of T cell receptor beta chains from one sample in a study of read filtering for tumor transcriptome and immune sequencing. TCRdb analysed the reads with MiXCR anew, one entry per CDR3 protein. The sample yields about 19,000 distinct CDR3 sequences, 22% seen once. The sample consisted of a population of CD138-negative cells sorted from bone marrow. The receptors were sampled from a donor aged 40 or older with multiple myeloma. The CDR3 runs from the conserved cysteine through the conserved F or W. D genes are given only for firm matches. Expanded clones are given a class, and other clones once, few, many or no size at all.

d_call j_call clone_size v_call cdr3_nt cdr3_aa
TRBD2 TRBJ2-1 many TRBV29-1 TGCAGCGTTCCCTCGGGGGGAAGGTACAATGAGCAGTTCTTC CSVPSGGRYNEQFF
TRBD1 TRBJ1-1 many TRBV20-1 TGCAGTGCTGACAGGGGAACTGAAGCTTTCTTT CSADRGTEAFF
- TRBJ1-1 many TRBV12-3/TRBV12-4 TGTGCCAGCAGCCTCCCGCAGAACACTGAAGCTTTCTTT CASSLPQNTEAFF
TRBD1 TRBJ2-5 few TRBV2 TGTGCCAGCAGAGACAGGGCGGGCCAAGAGACCCAGTACTTC CASRDRAGQETQYF
TRBD1 TRBJ2-3 medium-sized TRBV12-3/TRBV12-4 TGTGCCAGCAGTGGGACAGCCCGCACAGATACGCAGTATTTT CASSGTARTDTQYF
TRBD2 TRBJ2-1 many TRBV12-3/TRBV12-4 TGTGCCAGCAGTCCCCTGGGAAGCGGGACTAATGAGCAGTTCTTC CASSPLGSGTNEQFF
TRBD1 TRBJ2-1 many TRBV2 TGTGCCAGCACAATACAGGGGAAGAGCTCCTACAATGAGCAGTTCTTC CASTIQGKSSYNEQFF
- TRBJ1-3 few TRBV6-5 TGTGCCAGCAGATCTCCGGCGCCTGGAAACACCATATATTTT CASRSPAPGNTIYF
TRBD2 TRBJ2-5 - TRBV20-1 TGCAGTGGGGAGGGGCGGTCCGGTGAGACCCAGTACTTC CSGEGRSGETQYF
TRBD1 TRBJ1-4 few TRBV28 TGTGCCAGCAGCCTCCCAGGGGGTGAAAAACTGTTTTTT CASSLPGGEKLFF
TRBD1 TRBJ2-6 few TRBV28 TGTGCCAGCAGTTTATGGGGACCGGGACAGGGATCATCTGCTGGGGCCAACGTCCTGACTTTC CASSLWGPGQGSSAGANVLTF
TRBD2 TRBJ2-2 - TRBV11-3 TGTGCCAGCAGCTCAAGAGCGGGGGGGAACACCGGGGAGCTGTTTTTT CASSSRAGGNTGELFF
- TRBJ2-7 few TRBV4-1 TGCGCCAGCAGCCAAGATTTGTACAGAACCTACGAGCAGTACTTC CASSQDLYRTYEQYF
- TRBJ2-7 many TRBV28 TGTGCCAGCAGTTTAAGATTATCGGAGCAGTACTTC CASSLRLSEQYF
TRBD1 TRBJ2-7 - TRBV27 TGTGCCAGCAGTTTCCCGGGACAGCTATACGGGCAGTACTTC CASSFPGQLYGQYF
- TRBJ2-1 - TRBV4-1 TGCGCCAGCAGCCCGAACGCGGACTCCTACAATGAGCAGTTCTTC CASSPNADSYNEQFF
- TRBJ2-3 few TRBV29-1 TGCAGCATCCGGCGGGGTAACACAGATACGCAGTATTTT CSIRRGNTDTQYF
TRBD1 TRBJ1-4 - TRBV12-3/TRBV12-4 TGTGCCAGCAGCTCGGGACAGAATGAAAAACTGTTTTTT CASSSGQNEKLFF
TRBD1 TRBJ2-1 few TRBV10-1 TGCGCCAGCAGTGTGGGGACAGGGAACAATGAGCAGTTCTTC CASSVGTGNNEQFF
- TRBJ1-1 - TRBV30 TGTGCCTGGAGTCGGGACGGGGGAGCTTTCTTT CAWSRDGGAFF
TRBD1 TRBJ1-1 medium-sized TRBV28 TGTGCCAGCAGTTTCGTTCAGGGGGCATCGGGGACTGAAGCTTTCTTT CASSFVQGASGTEAFF
- TRBJ1-1 once TRBV28 TGTTCCAGCAGTCGTCGGGGAGAAGCTTTCTTT CSSSRRGEAFF
TRBD1 TRBJ2-3 - TRBV5-1 TGCGCCAGCAGTACTACAGGGGGCGGAACAGATACGCAGTATTTT CASSTTGGGTDTQYF
TRBD2 TRBJ2-1 many TRBV5-1 TGCGCCAGCAGCGTGACTAGCGGGGACTACAATGAGCAGTTCTTC CASSVTSGDYNEQFF
- TRBJ2-1 - TRBV5-1 TGCGCCAGCAGCTTGGTTTCTGGACCAGATTCCAATGAGCAGTTCTTC CASSLVSGPDSNEQFF
TRBD2 TRBJ2-5 - TRBV30 TGTGCCTGGGGCGGGACTACTAAACAAGAGACCCAGTACTTC CAWGGTTKQETQYF
TRBD2 TRBJ2-7 - TRBV20-1 TGCAGTGTTAGAGTACTAGCGGAGAACCCCTACGAGCAGTACTTC CSVRVLAENPYEQYF
TRBD2 TRBJ2-1 once TRBV29-1 TGCAGCGCTCTCAGCGGGAGAGGTTACAATGAGCAGTTCTTC CSALSGRGYNEQFF
- TRBJ2-1 few TRBV24-1 TGTGCCGCCGGCGAGCGGGCCTCCTACAATGAGCAGTTCTTC CAAGERASYNEQFF
- TRBJ2-7 - TRBV7-9 TGTGCCAGCAGCGAAGGGTCAAGCGCCTCCTACGAGCAGTACTTC CASSEGSSASYEQYF
TRBD1 TRBJ2-5 - TRBV30 TGTGCCTGGAGCTGGGGACAGGGTGGAGAGACCCAGTACTTC CAWSWGQGGETQYF
- TRBJ2-1 medium-sized TRBV5-1 TGCGCCAGCAGCTTATCTAGCGTGAATGAGCAGTTCTTC CASSLSSVNEQFF
TRBD2 TRBJ2-5 few TRBV11-2 TGTGCCAGCAGCTTAGTCGGCTCTAGCGGGAGGGGAGTGGAGGTCCAGGAGACCCAGTACTTC CASSLVGSSGRGVEVQETQYF
- TRBJ2-1 medium-sized TRBV3-1 TGTGCCAGCAGCCAGGAACTAGGTCGTGAGCAGTTCTTC CASSQELGREQFF
- TRBJ2-7 many TRBV4-1 TGCGCCAGCAGCCAGCCCGAGAGGAGCGAGCAGTACTTC CASSQPERSEQYF
- TRBJ2-1 many TRBV11-1 TGTGCCAGCGGAACATACAATGAGCAGTTCTTC CASGTYNEQFF
TRBD2 TRBJ2-1 - TRBV20-1 TGCAGTGCTAGAGTCCACCTTAGCGGGGACGCCTACAATGAGCAGTTCTTC CSARVHLSGDAYNEQFF
- TRBJ2-6 few TRBV20-1 TGCAGTGCTAGAGAGATTGCGTCTGGGGCCAACGTCCTGACTTTC CSAREIASGANVLTF
TRBD1 TRBJ1-4 many TRBV28 TGTGCCAGCAAGACAGGGGGCTCAGAAAAACTGTTTTTT CASKTGGSEKLFF
- TRBJ2-2 many TRBV28 TGTGCCAGCAGTTTATACCTTACCGGGGAGCTGTTTTTT CASSLYLTGELFF
- TRBJ1-1 few TRBV7-2 TGTGCCAGCAGCTTAGCGTTCACTGAAGCTTTCTTT CASSLAFTEAFF
- TRBJ2-7 many TRBV28 TGTGCCAGCAGTTTTAGGGTCAGGACCTACGAGCAGTACTTC CASSFRVRTYEQYF
- TRBJ2-5 few TRBV7-2 TGTGCCAGCAGCTCGTCTGGGACCCAGTACTTC CASSSSGTQYF
- TRBJ2-2 few TRBV29-1 TGCAGCGTTGAAGACCCTCTTGTCCCGAACACCGGGGAGCTGTTTTTT CSVEDPLVPNTGELFF
TRBD1 TRBJ1-5 few TRBV19 TGTGCCAGTACTCAACGGACAGGGGGAAGGCAGCCCCAGCATTTT CASTQRTGGRQPQHF
- TRBJ1-4 - TRBV6-6 TGCGCCAGCAGTCCCCCCGCAGGGCCTAATGAAAAACTGTTTTTT CASSPPAGPNEKLFF
- TRBJ1-1 many TRBV29-1 TGCAGCGTTGATACGGGGCGCGTGAACACTGAAGCTTTCTTT CSVDTGRVNTEAFF
- TRBJ2-1 - TRBV4-1 TGCGCCAGCAGCCCGAACACGGCCTCCCACAATGAGCAGTCCTTC CASSPNTASHNEQSF
- TRBJ2-1 - TRBV20-1 TGCAGTGCTAGAGTTCCCGGGACCCTGAGCGACAATGAGCAGTTCTTC CSARVPGTLSDNEQFF
TRBD1 TRBJ2-7 many TRBV29-1 TGCAGCGTCGAACAGGGGGCTGACTACGAGCAGTACTTC CSVEQGADYEQYF
TRBD2 TRBJ2-7 many TRBV6-6 TGTGCCAGCAGTTACCCATCGGACGTTACCGGGACTAGCGGTTACTACGAGCAGTACTTC CASSYPSDVTGTSGYYEQYF
- TRBJ2-7 many TRBV6-6 TGTGCCAGCACTTTAACAGGGAGTAAGCAGTACTTC CASTLTGSKQYF
- TRBJ2-7 - TRBV7-2 TGCGCCAGCAGCTTATTTCGGAGGGCCCACTACGAGCAGTACTTC CASSLFRRAHYEQYF
- TRBJ2-1 many TRBV20-1 TGCAGTGGTCATTTAGAGCAGTTCTTC CSGHLEQFF
TRBD1 TRBJ1-2 medium-sized TRBV20-1 TGCAGTGCTAGGAACAGGGGGATCTATGGCTACACCTTC CSARNRGIYGYTF